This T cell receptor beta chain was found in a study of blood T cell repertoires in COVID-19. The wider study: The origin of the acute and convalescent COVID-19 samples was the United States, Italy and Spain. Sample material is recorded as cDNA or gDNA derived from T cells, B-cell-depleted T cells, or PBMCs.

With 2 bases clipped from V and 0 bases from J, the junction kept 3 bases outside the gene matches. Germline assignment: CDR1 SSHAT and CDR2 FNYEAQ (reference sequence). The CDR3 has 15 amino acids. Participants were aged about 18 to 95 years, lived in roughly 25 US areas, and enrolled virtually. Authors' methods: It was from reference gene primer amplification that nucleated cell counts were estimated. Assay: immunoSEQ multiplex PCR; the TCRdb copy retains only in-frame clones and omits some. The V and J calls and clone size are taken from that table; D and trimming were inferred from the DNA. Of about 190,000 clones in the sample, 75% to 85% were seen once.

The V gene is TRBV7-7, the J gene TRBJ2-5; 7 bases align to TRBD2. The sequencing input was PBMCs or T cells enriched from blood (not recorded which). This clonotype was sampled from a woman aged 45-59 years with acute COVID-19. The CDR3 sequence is CASSLSRGYQETQYF. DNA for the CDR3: TGTGCCAGCAGCTTATCGCGGGGGTACCAAGAGACCCAGTACTTC.